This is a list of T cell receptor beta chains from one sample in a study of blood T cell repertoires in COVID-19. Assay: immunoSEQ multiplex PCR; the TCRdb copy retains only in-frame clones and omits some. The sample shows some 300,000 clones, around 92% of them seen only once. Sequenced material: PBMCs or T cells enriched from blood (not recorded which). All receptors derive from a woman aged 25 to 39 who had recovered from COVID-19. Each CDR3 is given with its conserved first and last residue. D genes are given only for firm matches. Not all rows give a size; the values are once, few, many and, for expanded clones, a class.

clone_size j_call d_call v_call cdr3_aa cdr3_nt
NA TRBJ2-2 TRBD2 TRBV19 CASSILYGGAGELFF TGTGCCAGTAGTATACTCTACGGGGGGGCCGGGGAGCTGTTTTTT
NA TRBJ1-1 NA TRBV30 CAWIWGGARNTEAFF TGTGCCTGGATATGGGGGGGCGCTCGAAACACTGAAGCTTTCTTT
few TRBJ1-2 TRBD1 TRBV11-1 CASSLAGTGNYGYTF TGTGCCAGCAGCTTAGCGGGGACAGGGAACTATGGCTACACCTTC
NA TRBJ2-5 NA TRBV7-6 CASSLAFEAGRETQYF TGTGCCAGCAGCTTAGCGTTTGAAGCGGGCAGGGAGACCCAGTACTTC
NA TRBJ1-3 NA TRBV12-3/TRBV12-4 CASKARGGNTIYF TGTGCCAGCAAAGCCAGGGGTGGAAACACCATATATTTT
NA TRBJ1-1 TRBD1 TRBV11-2 CASSFRDRGRRGTEAFF TGTGCCAGCAGCTTCCGTGACAGGGGGCGCCGGGGGACTGAAGCTTTCTTT
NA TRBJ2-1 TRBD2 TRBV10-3 CAISASGDNNEQFF TGTGCCATCAGTGCTAGCGGAGACAACAATGAGCAGTTCTTC
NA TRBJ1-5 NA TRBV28 CASSLRPLNRQPQHF TGTGCCAGCAGTCTAAGACCCCTGAACAGGCAGCCCCAGCATTTT
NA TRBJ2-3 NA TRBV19 CASSKLDTDTQYF TGTGCCAGTAGTAAGCTCGACACAGATACGCAGTATTTT
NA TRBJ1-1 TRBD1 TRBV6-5 CASSYSGQGRDTEAFF TGTGCCAGCAGTTACTCGGGACAGGGGAGGGACACTGAAGCTTTCTTT
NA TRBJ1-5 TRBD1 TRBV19 CASSNLPGGRNQPQHF TGTGCCAGTAGCAACCTCCCAGGGGGCCGCAATCAGCCCCAGCATTTT
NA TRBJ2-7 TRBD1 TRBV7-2 CASSPRTGATYEQYF TGTGCCAGCAGCCCCCGGACAGGGGCCACCTACGAGCAGTACTTC
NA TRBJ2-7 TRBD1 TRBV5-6 CASSFDRTGRSEQYF TGTGCCAGCAGCTTTGATCGGACAGGGAGATCCGAGCAGTACTTC
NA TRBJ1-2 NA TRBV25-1 CATGSGYGYTF TGTGCCACCGGCTCAGGCTATGGCTACACCTTC
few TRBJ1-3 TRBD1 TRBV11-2 CASSSGTGGNTIYF TGTGCCAGCAGCTCCGGGACAGGTGGAAACACCATATATTTT
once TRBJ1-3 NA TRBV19 CASSGEGSGNTIYF TGTGCCAGTAGTGGAGAGGGCTCTGGAAACACCATATATTTT
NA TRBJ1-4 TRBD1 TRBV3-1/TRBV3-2 CASSHYRQGANEKLFF TGTGCCAGCAGCCATTATAGACAGGGGGCTAATGAAAAACTGTTTTTT
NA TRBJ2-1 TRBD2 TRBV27 CASSLRSGGGPTHDNEQFF TGTGCCAGCAGTTTAAGGTCGGGAGGTGGGCCTACCCACGACAATGAGCAGTTCTTC
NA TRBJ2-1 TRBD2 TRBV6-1 CASSEGLAGNNEQFF TGTGCCAGCAGTGAAGGGCTAGCGGGGAACAATGAGCAGTTCTTC
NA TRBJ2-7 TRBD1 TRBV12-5 CASGPGQNYEQYF TGTGCTAGTGGCCCGGGACAGAACTACGAGCAGTACTTC
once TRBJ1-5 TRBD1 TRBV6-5 CASSSTGFNQPQHF TGTGCCAGCAGTTCGACAGGGTTTAATCAGCCCCAGCATTTT
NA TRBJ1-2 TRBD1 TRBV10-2 CASSVGQADPYGYTF TGCGCCAGCAGTGTAGGACAGGCGGACCCCTATGGCTACACCTTC
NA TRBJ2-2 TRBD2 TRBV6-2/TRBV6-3 CASSYGVGGENTGELFF TGTGCCAGCAGTTACGGTGTTGGGGGGGAAAACACCGGGGAGCTGTTTTTT
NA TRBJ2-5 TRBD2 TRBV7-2 CASSFTLAGETQYF TGTGCCAGCAGCTTTACCCTAGCGGGAGAGACCCAGTACTTC
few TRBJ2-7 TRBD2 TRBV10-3 CAISEGERGLTYEQYF TGTGCCATCAGTGAGGGCGAGCGGGGGTTAACCTACGAGCAGTACTTC
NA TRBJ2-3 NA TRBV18 CASSPPSYTDTQYF TGTGCCAGCTCACCACCGTCCTACACAGATACGCAGTATTTT
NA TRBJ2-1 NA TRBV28 CASSLPTAGDNEQFF TGTGCCAGCAGTTTACCCACGGCCGGGGACAATGAGCAGTTCTTC
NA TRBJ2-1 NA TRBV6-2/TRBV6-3 CASSFGRVSYNEQFF TGTGCCAGCAGTTTCGGCAGGGTGTCCTACAATGAGCAGTTCTTC
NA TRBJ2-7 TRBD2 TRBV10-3 CATSRAGAYEQYF TGTGCCACCAGCCGAGCGGGGGCCTACGAGCAGTACTTC
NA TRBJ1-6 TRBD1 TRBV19 CASSITGDSNSPLHF TGTGCCAGTAGTATTACAGGGGATTCTAATTCACCCCTCCACTTT
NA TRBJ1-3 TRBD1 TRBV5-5 CASSLAGQGIGNTIYF TGTGCCAGCAGCTTGGCAGGACAGGGGATAGGAAACACCATATATTTT
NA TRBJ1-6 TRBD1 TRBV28 CATSQGANPPDSPLHF TGTGCCACCTCACAGGGGGCGAACCCCCCGGATTCACCCCTCCACTTT
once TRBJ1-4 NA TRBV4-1 CASSPIGQTSEKLFF TGCGCCAGCAGCCCGATCGGACAGACGAGTGAAAAACTGTTTTTT
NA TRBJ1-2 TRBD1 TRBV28 CASSLFQLWTGANYGYTF TGTGCCAGCAGTTTATTTCAATTATGGACAGGGGCTAACTATGGCTACACCTTC
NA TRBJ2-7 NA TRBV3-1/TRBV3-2 CASSQERIGAYEQYF TGTGCCAGCAGCCAAGAGCGGATAGGAGCCTACGAGCAGTACTTC
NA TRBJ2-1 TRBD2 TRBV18 CASSPDKPFAGVVDEQFF TGTGCCAGCTCACCTGATAAGCCATTTGCGGGAGTGGTTGATGAGCAGTTCTTC
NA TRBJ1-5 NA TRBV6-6 CASSWEGRNQPQHF TGTGCCAGCAGTTGGGAGGGTCGCAATCAGCCCCAGCATTTT
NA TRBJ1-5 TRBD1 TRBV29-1 CSVGDRHQPQHF TGCAGCGTTGGGGACAGACATCAGCCCCAGCATTTT
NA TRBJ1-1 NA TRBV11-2 CASSPIAGYFGTEAFF TGTGCCAGCAGCCCTATCGCGGGGTATTTCGGCACTGAAGCTTTCTTT
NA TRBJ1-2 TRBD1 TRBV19 CASRQTGTGFGYTF TGTGCCAGTAGGCAGACGGGGACAGGGTTTGGCTACACCTTC
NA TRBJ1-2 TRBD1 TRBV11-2 CASSLDFQGAPGSYGYTF TGTGCCAGCAGCTTAGATTTCCAGGGGGCACCGGGTAGCTATGGCTACACCTTC
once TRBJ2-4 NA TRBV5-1 CASSLPGGTLAKNIQYF TGCGCCAGCAGCTTGCCAGGAGGAACCTTAGCCAAAAACATTCAGTACTTC
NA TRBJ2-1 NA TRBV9 CASSPGGAQGDEQFF TGTGCCAGCAGCCCCGGTGGTGCCCAGGGCGATGAGCAGTTCTTC
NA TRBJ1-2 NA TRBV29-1 CSVNPGRGNYGYTF TGCAGCGTGAATCCGGGGAGAGGTAACTATGGCTACACCTTC
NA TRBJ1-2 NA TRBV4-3 CASSQEGQGGYGYTF TGCGCCAGCAGCCAAGAAGGGCAGGGTGGCTATGGCTACACCTTC
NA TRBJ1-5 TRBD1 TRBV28 CASSRGQATNQPQHF TGTGCCAGCAGTCGCGGACAGGCCACCAATCAGCCCCAGCATTTT
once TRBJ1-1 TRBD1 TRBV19 CASMKTGENTEAFF TGTGCCAGCATGAAGACAGGGGAGAACACTGAAGCTTTCTTT
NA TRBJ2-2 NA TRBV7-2 CASSPRNSGELFF TGTGCCAGCAGCCCCCGAAACTCCGGGGAGCTGTTTTTT
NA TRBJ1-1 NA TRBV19 CASSMRGTEAFF TGTGCCAGTAGTATGCGGGGGACTGAAGCTTTCTTT
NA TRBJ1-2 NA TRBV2 CASGPGTDYGYTF TGTGCCAGCGGGCCAGGGACTGATTATGGCTACACCTTC
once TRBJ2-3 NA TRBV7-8 CASSLAGRLADTQYF TGTGCCAGCAGCTTAGCGGGGCGTCTGGCAGATACGCAGTATTTT
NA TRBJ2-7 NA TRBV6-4 CASSATSGESSYEQYF TGTGCCAGCAGTGCAACGTCGGGTGAATCATCCTACGAGCAGTACTTC
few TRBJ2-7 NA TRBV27 CASSLRVDSYEQYF TGTGCCAGCAGTTTACGGGTCGACTCCTACGAGCAGTACTTC